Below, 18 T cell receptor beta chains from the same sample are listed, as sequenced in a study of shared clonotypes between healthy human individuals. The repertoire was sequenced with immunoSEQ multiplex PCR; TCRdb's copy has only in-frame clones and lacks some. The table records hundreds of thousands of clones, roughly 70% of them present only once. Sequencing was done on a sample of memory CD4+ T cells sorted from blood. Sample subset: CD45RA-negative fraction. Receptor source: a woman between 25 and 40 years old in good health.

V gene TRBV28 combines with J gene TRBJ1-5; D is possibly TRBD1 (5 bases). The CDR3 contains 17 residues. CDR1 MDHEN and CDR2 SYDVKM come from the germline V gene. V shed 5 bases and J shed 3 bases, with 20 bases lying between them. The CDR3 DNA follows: TGTGCCAGCAGTATCGGGGCTCGGTCCTCATTCAATCAGCCCCAGCATTTT. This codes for CASSIGARSSFNQPQHF.

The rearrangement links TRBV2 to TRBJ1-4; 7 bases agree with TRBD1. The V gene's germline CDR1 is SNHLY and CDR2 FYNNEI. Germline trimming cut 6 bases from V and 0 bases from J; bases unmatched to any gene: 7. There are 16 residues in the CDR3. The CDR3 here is CASRPDRTATNEKLFF. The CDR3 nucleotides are TGTGCCAGCAGGCCGGACAGGACCGCAACTAATGAAAAACTGTTTTTT.

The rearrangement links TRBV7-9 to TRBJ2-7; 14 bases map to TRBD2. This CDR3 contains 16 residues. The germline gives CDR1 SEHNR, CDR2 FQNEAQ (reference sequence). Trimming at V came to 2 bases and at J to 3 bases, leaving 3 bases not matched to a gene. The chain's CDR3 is CASSLSGTSGSYEQYF. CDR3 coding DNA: TGTGCCAGCAGCTTAAGTGGGACTAGCGGGAGCTACGAGCAGTACTTC.

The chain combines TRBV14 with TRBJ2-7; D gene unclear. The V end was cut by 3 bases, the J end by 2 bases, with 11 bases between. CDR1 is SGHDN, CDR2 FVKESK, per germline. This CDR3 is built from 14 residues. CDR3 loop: CASSQQSGPYEQYF. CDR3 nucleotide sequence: TGTGCCAGCAGCCAGCAATCGGGTCCCTACGAGCAGTACTTC.

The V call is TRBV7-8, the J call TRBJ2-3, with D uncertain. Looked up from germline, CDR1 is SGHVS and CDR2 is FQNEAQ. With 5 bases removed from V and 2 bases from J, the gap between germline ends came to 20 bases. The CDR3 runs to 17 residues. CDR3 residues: CASSHLAGLLFTDTQYF. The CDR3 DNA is TGTGCCAGCAGCCACCTCGCCGGCCTTCTTTTCACAGATACGCAGTATTTT.

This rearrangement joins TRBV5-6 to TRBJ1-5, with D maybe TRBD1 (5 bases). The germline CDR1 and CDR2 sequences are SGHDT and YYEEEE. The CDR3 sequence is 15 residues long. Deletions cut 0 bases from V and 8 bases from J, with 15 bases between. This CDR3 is CASSLGWQGEEPQHF. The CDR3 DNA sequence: TGTGCCAGCAGCTTGGGGTGGCAGGGAGAGGAGCCCCAGCATTTT.

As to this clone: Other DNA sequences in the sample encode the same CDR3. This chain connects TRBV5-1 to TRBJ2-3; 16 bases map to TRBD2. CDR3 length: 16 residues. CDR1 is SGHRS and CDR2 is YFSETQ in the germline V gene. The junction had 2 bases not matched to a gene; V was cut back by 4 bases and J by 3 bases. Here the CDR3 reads CASSAGLAGGTDTQYF. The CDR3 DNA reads TGCGCCAGCAGCGCGGGACTAGCGGGAGGGACAGATACGCAGTATTTT. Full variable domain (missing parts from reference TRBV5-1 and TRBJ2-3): KAGVTQTPRYLIKTRGQQVTLSCSPISGHRSVSWYQQTPGQGLQFLFEYFSETQRNKGNFPGRFSGRQFSNSRSEMNVSTLELGDSALYLCASSAGLAGGTDTQYFGPGTRLTVL.

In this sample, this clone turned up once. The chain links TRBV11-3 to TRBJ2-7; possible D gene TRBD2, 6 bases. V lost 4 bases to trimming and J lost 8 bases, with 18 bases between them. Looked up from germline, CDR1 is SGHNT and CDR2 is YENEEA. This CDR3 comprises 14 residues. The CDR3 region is CASSSNRDSWQQYF. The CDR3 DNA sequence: TGTGCCAGCAGCTCGAACCGGGACTCCTGGCAGCAGTACTTC.

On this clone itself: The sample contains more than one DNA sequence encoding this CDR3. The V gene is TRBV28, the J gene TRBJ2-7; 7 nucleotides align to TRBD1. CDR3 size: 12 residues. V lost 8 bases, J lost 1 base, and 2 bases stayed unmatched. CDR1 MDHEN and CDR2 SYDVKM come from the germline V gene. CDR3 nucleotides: TGTGCCAGCCGACAGGGTTCCTACGAGCAGTACTTC. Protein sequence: CASRQGSYEQYF.

CDR3 sequence reads: CASSVEPEGWYEQYF. CDR3 DNA: TGTGCCAGCAGCGTCGAGCCGGAGGGTTGGTACGAGCAGTACTTC. This chain joins TRBV9 and TRBJ2-7; a possible D gene is TRBD2 (6 bases). Trimming removed 2 bases at V and 4 bases at J, with 16 bases between. The CDR3 extends over 15 amino acids. Germline CDR1 and CDR2: SGDLS and YYNGEE.

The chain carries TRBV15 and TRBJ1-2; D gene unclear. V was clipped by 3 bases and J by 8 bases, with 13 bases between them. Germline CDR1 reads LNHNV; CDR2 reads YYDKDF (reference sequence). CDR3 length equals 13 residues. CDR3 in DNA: TGTGCCACCAGCAGTCCCGGAGACGACGGCTACACCTTC. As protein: CATSSPGDDGYTF.

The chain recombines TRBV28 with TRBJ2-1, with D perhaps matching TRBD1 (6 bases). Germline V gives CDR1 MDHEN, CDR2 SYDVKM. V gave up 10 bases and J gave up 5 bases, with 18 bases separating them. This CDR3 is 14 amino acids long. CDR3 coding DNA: TGTGCCACCTTGAGGACAGCGACGAACAATGAGCAGTTCTTC. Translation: CATLRTATNNEQFF.

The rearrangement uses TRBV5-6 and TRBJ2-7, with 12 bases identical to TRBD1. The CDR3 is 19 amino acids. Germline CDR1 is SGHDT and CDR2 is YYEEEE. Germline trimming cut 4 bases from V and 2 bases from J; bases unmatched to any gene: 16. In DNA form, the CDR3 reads TGTGCCAGCAGCACCCGGGGACAGGGGGCCCTTTTGGTCGCCTACGAGCAGTACTTC. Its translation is CASSTRGQGALLVAYEQYF. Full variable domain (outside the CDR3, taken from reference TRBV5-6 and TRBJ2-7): DAGVTQSPTHLIKTRGQQVTLRCSPKSGHDTVSWYQQALGQGPQFIFQYYEEEERQRGNFPDRFSGHQFPNYSSELNVNALLLGDSALYLCASSTRGQGALLVAYEQYFGPGTRLTVT.

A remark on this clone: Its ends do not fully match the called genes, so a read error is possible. CDR3: CASSQGGF. Written as DNA, the CDR3 is TGCGCCAGCAGCCAAGGCGGTTTC. The V gene is TRBV4-1, the J gene TRBJ2-7; D call uncertain. The CDR3 loop spans 8 amino acids. Germline V gene data show CDR1 as MGHRA and CDR2 as YSYEKL.

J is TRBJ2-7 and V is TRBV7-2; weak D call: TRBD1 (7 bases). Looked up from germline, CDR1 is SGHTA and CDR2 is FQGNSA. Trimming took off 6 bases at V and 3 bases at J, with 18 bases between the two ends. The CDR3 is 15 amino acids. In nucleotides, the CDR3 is TGTGCCAGCAGTCGACAGGGTAGCGGACTCTACGAGCAGTACTTC. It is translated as CASSRQGSGLYEQYF.

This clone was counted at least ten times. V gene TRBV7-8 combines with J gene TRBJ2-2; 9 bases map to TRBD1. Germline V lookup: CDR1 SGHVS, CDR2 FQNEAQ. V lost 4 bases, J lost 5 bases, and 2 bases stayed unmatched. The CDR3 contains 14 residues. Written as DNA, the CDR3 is TGTGCCAGCAGCTCACAGGGGGCGACCGGGGAGCTGTTTTTT. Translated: CASSSQGATGELFF.

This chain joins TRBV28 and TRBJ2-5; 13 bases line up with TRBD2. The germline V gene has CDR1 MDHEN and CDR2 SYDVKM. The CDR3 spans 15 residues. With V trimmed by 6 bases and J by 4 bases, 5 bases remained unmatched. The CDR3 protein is CASSTGLAGAETQYF. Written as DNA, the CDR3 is TGTGCCAGCAGCACAGGACTAGCGGGAGCAGAGACCCAGTACTTC. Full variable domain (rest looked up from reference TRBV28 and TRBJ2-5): DVKVTQSSRYLVKRTGEKVFLECVQDMDHENMFWYRQDPGLGLRLIYFSYDVKMKEKGDIPEGYSVSREKKERFSLILESASTNQTSMYLCASSTGLAGAETQYFGPGTRLLVL.

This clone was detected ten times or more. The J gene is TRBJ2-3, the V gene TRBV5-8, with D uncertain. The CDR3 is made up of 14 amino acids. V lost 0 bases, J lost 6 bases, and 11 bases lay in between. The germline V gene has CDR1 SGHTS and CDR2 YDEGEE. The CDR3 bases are TGTGCCAGCAGCTTGGGTCAAGCGCCGGATACGCAGTATTTT. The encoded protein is CASSLGQAPDTQYF.